The 6 T cell receptor beta chains below all came from one sample that was sequenced in a study of T cell responses to AZD1222 COVID-19 vaccine. Only in-frame clones appear in the TCRdb table, and some are missing; sequencing was by immunoSEQ multiplex PCR. The table lists roughly 91,000 clones, about nine tenths of them singletons. The starting material was peripheral blood, obtained on day 0 of AZD1222 vaccination. The receptors come from an adult in good health.

The CDR3 loop is CASSRPDYNEQFF. The CDR3 DNA sequence: TGTGCCAGCAGCCGTCCCGATTACAATGAGCAGTTCTTC. The chain couples TRBV7-9 to TRBJ2-1; D is unclear. The V and J ends lost 5 bases and 4 bases respectively, with 9 bases between them. In germline, CDR1 is SEHNR, CDR2 FQNEAQ (reference sequence). The CDR3 length is 13 residues.

V gene TRBV18 combines with J gene TRBJ1-4; D not certain. In germline, CDR1 is KGHSH, CDR2 LQKENI. V gave up 0 bases and J gave up 0 bases, with 8 bases separating them. The CDR3 is 16 amino acids. This CDR3 is CASSPPRPATNEKLFF. CDR3 in DNA: TGTGCCAGCTCACCACCCAGGCCGGCAACTAATGAAAAACTGTTTTTT.

The V and J genes are TRBV6-2 or TRBV6-3 and TRBJ1-1; D call uncertain. This CDR3 is built from 13 residues. V shed 0 bases and J shed 12 bases, with 14 bases lying between them. Germline V lookup: CDR1 MNHEY, CDR2 SVGEGT. The CDR3 loop reads CASSYSETRLTFF. CDR3 in DNA: TGTGCCAGCAGTTACTCTGAGACTCGTTTGACTTTCTTT.

V is TRBV7-9 and J is TRBJ1-5; unclear D gene. CDR1 and CDR2 from the germline V gene are SEHNR and FQNEAQ (reference sequence). Trimming pared 5 bases from V and 2 bases from J, leaving 7 bases between. The CDR3 has 13 amino acids. The CDR3 DNA reads as TGTGCCAGCAGCCCGGATGGCAATCAGCCCCAGCATTTT. Translated, it gives CASSPDGNQPQHF.

The CDR3 sequence is CASSPPGGHHGYTF. In DNA, the CDR3 is TGTGCCAGCAGTCCGCCGGGGGGGCACCATGGCTACACCTTC. J is TRBJ1-2 and V is TRBV6-5; D is perhaps TRBD1 (6 bases). The V gene's germline CDR1 is MNHEY and CDR2 SVGAGI. V was cut by 5 bases and J by 6 bases, with 16 bases left in between. The CDR3 covers 14 residues.

The chain combines TRBV6-5 with TRBJ2-2; no clear D gene. CDR1 is MNHEY and CDR2 is SVGAGI in the germline V gene. Trimming shortened V by 8 bases and J by 2 bases, and 9 bases separated the two germline ends. The CDR3 is 13 amino acids. CDR3 coding DNA: TGTGCCAGCCCCAGTATTAACACCGGGGAGCTGTTTTTT. It is translated as CASPSINTGELFF.